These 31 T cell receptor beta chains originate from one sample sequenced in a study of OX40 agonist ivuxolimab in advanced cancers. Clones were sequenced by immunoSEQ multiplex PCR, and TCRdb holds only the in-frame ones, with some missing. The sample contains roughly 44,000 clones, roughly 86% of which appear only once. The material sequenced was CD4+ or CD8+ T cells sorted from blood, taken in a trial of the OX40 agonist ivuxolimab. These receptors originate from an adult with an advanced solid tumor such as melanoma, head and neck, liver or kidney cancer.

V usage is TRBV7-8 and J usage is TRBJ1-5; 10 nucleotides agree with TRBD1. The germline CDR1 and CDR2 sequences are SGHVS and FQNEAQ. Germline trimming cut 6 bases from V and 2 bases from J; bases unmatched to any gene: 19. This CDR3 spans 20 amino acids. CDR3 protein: CASSQPAGTGVQVGNQPQHF. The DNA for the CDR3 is TGTGCCAGCAGTCAACCCGCGGGGACAGGGGTTCAAGTAGGCAATCAGCCCCAGCATTTT.

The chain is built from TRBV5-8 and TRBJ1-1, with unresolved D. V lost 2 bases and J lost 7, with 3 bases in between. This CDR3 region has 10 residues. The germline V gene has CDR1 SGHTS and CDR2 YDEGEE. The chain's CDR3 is CASSLVEAFF. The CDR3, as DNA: TGTGCCAGCAGCTTAGTTGAAGCTTTCTTT.

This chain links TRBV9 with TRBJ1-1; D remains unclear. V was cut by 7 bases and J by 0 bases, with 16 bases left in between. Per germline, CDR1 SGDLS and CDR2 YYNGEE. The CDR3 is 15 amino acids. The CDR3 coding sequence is TGTGCCAGCGCGGTTAGTTCTCGGATGAACACTGAAGCTTTCTTT. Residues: CASAVSSRMNTEAFF.

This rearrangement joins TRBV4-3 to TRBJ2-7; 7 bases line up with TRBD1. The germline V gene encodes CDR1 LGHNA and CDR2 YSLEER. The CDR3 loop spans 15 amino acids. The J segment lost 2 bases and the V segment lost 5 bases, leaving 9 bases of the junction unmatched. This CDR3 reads CASSLYRDRTYEQYF. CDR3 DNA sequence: TGCGCCAGCAGCTTATACCGGGACAGAACCTACGAGCAGTACTTC.

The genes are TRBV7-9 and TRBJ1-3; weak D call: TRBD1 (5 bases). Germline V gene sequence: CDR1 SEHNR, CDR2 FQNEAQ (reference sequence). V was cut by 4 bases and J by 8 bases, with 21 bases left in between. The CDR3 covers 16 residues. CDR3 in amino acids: CASSSGAGHGMDTIYF. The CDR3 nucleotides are TGTGCCAGCAGCTCAGGCGCAGGGCACGGCATGGACACCATATATTTT.

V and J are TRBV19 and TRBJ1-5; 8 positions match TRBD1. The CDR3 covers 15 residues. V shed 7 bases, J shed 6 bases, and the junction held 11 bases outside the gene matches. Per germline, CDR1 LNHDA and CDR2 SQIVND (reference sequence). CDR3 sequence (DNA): TGTGCCAGTAATGATGACAGGGGCCTTACTCAGCCCCAGCATTTT. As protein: CASNDDRGLTQPQHF.

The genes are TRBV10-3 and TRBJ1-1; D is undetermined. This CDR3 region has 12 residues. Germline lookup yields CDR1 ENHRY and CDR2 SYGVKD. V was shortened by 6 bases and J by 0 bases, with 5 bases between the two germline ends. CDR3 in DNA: TGTGCCATCAGCGAGATGAACACTGAAGCTTTCTTT. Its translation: CAISEMNTEAFF.

The CDR3, as DNA: TGTGCCAGCAGCCCACCGGCCGGAAACACCATATATTTT. It encodes CASSPPAGNTIYF. The rearrangement uses TRBV9 and TRBJ1-3; D is undetermined. V lost 4 bases and J lost 4, with 9 bases in between. Germline CDR1 is SGDLS and CDR2 is YYNGEE. The CDR3 length is 13 residues.

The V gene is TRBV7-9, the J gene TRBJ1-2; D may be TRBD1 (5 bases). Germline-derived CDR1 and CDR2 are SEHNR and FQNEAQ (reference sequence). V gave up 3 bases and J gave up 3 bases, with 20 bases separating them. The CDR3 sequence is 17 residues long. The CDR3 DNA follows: TGTGCCAGCAGCTTGGGACGCCTCGGGTTGCTTGACTATGGCTACACCTTC. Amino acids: CASSLGRLGLLDYGYTF.

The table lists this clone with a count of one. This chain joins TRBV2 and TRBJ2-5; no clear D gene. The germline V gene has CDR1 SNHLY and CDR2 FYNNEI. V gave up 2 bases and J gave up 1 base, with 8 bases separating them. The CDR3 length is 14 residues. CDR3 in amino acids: CASSEPRLQETQYF. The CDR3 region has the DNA TGTGCCAGCAGTGAACCCCGCCTCCAAGAGACCCAGTACTTC.

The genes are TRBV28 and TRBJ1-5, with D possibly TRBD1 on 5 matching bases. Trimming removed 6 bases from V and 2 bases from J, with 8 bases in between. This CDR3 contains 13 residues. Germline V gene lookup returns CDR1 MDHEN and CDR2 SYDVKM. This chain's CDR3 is CASRETGNQPQHF. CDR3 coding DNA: TGTGCCAGCAGGGAGACAGGCAATCAGCCCCAGCATTTT. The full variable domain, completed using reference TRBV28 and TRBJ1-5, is DVKVTQSSRYLVKRTGEKVFLECVQDMDHENMFWYRQDPGLGLRLIYFSYDVKMKEKGDIPEGYSVSREKKERFSLILESASTNQTSMYLCASRETGNQPQHFGDGTRLSIL.

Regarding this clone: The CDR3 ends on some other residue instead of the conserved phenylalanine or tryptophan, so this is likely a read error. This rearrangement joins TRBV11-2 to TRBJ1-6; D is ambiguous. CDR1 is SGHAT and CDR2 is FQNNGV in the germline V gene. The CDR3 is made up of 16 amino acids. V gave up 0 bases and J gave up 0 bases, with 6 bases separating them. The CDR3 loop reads CASSLDGSSYNSPLHL. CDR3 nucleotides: TGTGCCAGCAGCTTAGACGGGAGCTCCTATAATTCACCCCTCCACCTT.

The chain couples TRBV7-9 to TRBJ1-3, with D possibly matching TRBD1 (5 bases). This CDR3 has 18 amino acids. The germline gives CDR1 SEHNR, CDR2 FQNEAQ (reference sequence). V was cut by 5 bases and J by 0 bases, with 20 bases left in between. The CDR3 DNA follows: TGTGCCAGCAGCGGCATTGTTCCCCCAGGGTTCTCTGGAAACACCATATATTTT. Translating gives CASSGIVPPGFSGNTIYF.

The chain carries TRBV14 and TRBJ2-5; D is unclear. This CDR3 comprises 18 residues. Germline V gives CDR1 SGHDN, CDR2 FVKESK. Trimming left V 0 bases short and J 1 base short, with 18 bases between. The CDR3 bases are TGTGCCAGCAGCCAAGACCTTCCAGAGTTCCCCCTCCAAGAGACCCAGTACTTC. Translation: CASSQDLPEFPLQETQYF.

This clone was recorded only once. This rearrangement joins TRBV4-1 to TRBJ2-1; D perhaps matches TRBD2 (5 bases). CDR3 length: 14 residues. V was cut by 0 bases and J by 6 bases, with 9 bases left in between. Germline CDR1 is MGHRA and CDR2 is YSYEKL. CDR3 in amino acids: CASSQDPRGNEQFF. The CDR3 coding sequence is TGCGCCAGCAGCCAAGATCCCCGGGGCAATGAGCAGTTCTTC.

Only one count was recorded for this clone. The CDR3 reads CSVEGGQGEPAYGYTF. The CDR3 coding sequence is TGCAGCGTTGAAGGGGGACAGGGTGAACCCGCCTATGGCTACACCTTC. The chain combines TRBV29-1 with TRBJ1-2, with 9 bases lining up with TRBD1. Germline V lookup: CDR1 SQVTM, CDR2 ANQGSEA. Trimming took 1 base from V and 4 from J; bases not matched to a gene: 10. This CDR3 is built from 16 residues.

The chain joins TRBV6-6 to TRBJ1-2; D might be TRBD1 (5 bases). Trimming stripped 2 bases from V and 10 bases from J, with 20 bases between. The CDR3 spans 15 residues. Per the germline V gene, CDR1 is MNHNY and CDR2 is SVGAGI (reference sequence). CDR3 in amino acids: CASSYTTPLTEDYTF. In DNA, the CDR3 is TGTGCCAGCAGTTACACGACCCCCCTGACAGAGGACTACACCTTC.

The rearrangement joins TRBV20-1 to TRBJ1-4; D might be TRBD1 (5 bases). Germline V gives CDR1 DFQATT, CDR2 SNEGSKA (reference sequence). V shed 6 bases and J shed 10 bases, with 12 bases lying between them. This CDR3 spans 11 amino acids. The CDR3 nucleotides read TGCAGTGCGCAACAAAGGGGAAAACTGTTTTTT. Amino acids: CSAQQRGKLFF.

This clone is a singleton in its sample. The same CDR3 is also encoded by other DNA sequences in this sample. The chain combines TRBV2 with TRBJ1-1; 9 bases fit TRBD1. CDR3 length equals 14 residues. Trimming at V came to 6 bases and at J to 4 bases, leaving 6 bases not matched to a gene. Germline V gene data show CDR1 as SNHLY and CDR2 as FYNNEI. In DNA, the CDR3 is TGTGCCAGCAGCCTGGGACAGGGAAGCACTGAAGCTTTCTTT. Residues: CASSLGQGSTEAFF.

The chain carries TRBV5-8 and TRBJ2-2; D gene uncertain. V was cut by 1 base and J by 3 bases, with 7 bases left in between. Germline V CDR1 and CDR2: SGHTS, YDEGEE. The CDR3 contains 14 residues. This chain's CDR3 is CASSLFGDTGELFF. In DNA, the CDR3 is TGTGCCAGCAGCTTGTTTGGGGACACCGGGGAGCTGTTTTTT.

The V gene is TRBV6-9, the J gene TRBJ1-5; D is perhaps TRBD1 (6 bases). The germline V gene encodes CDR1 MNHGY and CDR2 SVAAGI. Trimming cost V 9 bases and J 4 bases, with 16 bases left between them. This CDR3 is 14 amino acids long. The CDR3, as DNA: TGTGCCAGTGGGGGCGACACGGAGAATCAGCCCCAGCATTTT. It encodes CASGGDTENQPQHF.

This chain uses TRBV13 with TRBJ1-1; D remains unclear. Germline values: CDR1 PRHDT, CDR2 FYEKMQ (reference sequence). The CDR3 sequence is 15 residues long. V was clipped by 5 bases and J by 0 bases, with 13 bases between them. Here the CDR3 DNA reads TGTGCCAGCAGCCCACTGCAGGCAATGAACACTGAAGCTTTCTTT. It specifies CASSPLQAMNTEAFF.

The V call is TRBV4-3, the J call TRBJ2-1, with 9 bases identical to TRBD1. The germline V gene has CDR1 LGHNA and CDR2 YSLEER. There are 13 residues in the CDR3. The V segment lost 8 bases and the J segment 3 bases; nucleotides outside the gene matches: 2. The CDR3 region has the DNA TGCGCCAGCCGGGGACAGGGCTACAATGAGCAGTTCTTC. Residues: CASRGQGYNEQFF.

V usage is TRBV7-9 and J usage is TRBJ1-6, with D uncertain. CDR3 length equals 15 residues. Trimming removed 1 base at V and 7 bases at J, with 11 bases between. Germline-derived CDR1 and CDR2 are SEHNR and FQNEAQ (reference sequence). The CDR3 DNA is TGTGCCAGCAGCTTAGAAACAGAACTAAATTCACCCCTCCACTTT. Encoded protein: CASSLETELNSPLHF.

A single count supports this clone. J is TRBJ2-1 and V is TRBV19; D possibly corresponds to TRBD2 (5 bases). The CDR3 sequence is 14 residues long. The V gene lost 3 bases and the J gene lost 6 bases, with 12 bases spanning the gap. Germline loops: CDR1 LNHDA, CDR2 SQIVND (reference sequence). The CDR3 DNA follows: TGTGCCAGTAGTATCACCACGAGGGCCAATGAGCAGTTCTTC. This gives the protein CASSITTRANEQFF.

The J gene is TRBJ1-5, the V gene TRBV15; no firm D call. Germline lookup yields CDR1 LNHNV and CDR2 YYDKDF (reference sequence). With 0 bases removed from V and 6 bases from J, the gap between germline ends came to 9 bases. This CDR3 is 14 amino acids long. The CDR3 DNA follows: TGTGCCACCAGCAGAGATCCCTCCGCTCAGCCCCAGCATTTT. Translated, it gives CATSRDPSAQPQHF.

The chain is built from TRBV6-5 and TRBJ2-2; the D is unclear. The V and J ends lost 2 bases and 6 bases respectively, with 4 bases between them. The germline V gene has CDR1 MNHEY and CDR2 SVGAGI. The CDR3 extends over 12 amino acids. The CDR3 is CASSYEAGELFF. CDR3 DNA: TGTGCCAGCAGTTACGAAGCCGGGGAGCTGTTTTTT.

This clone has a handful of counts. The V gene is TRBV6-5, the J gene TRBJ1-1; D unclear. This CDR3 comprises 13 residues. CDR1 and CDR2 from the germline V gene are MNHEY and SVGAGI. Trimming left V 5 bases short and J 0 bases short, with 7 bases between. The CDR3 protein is CASSGYMNTEAFF. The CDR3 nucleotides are TGTGCCAGCAGTGGGTACATGAACACTGAAGCTTTCTTT.

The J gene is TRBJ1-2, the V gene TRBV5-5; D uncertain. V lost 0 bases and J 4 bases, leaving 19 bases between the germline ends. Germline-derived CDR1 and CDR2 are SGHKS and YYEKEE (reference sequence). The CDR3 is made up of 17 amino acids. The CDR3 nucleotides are TGTGCCAGCAGCTTGGAAGTCGATAACCCGATGGTCTATGGCTACACCTTC. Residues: CASSLEVDNPMVYGYTF.

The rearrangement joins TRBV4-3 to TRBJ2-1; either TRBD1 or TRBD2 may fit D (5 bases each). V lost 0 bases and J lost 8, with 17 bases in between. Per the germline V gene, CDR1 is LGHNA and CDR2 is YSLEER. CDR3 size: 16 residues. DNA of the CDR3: TGCGCCAGCAGCCAAGATAGGGGACCCTCGGCCTATGAGCAGTTCTTC. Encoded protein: CASSQDRGPSAYEQFF.

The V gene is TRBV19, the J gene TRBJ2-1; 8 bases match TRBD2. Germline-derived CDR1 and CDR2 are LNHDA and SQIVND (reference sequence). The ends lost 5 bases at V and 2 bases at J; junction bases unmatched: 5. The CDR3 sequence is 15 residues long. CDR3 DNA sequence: TGTGCCAGTAGTTTTAGACTAGCGCCCTACAATGAGCAGTTCTTC. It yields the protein CASSFRLAPYNEQFF.